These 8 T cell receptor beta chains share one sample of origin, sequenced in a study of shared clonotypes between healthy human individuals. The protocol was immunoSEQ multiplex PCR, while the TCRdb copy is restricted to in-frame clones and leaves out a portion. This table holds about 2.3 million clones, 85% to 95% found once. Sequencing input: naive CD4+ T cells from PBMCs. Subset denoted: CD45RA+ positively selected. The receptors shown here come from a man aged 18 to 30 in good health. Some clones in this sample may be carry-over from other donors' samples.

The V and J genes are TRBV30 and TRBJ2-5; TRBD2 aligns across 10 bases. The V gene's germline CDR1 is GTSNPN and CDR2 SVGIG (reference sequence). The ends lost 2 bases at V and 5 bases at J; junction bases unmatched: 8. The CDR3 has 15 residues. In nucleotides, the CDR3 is TGTGCCTGGAGTAGGGCTAGCGGGAGACAGGAGACCCAGTACTTC. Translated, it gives CAWSRASGRQETQYF.

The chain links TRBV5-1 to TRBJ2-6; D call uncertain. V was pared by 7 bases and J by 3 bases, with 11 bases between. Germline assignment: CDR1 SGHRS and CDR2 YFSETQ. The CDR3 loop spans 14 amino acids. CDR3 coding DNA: TGCGCCAGCCGAGCTCTGGTTGGGGCCAACGTCCTGACTTTC. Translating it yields CASRALVGANVLTF.

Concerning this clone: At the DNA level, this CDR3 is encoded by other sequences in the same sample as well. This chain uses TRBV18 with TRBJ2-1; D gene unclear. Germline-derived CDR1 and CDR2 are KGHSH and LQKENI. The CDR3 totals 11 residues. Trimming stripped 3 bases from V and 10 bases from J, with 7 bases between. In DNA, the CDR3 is TGTGCCAGCTCACCCGGTAGAGAGCAGTTCTTC. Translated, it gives CASSPGREQFF.

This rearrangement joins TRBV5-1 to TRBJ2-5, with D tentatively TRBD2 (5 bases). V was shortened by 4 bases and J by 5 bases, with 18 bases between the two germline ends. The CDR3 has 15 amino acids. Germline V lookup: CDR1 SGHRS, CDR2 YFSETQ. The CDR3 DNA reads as TGCGCCAGCAGCCCGTCTAGCCTACGGTGGGAGACCCAGTACTTC. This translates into CASSPSSLRWETQYF.

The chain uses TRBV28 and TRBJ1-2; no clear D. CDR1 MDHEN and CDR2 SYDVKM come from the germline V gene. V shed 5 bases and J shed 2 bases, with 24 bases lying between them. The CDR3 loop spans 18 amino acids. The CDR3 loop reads CASSLIPKWGTPNYGYTF. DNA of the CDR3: TGTGCCAGCAGTCTGATACCTAAGTGGGGAACCCCCAACTATGGCTACACCTTC.

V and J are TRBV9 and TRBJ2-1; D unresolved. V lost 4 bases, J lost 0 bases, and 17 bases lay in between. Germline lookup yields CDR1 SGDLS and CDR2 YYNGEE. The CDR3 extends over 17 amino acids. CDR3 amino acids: CASSTSGVSSSYNEQFF. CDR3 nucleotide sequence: TGTGCCAGCAGCACCAGTGGCGTATCGAGCTCCTACAATGAGCAGTTCTTC.

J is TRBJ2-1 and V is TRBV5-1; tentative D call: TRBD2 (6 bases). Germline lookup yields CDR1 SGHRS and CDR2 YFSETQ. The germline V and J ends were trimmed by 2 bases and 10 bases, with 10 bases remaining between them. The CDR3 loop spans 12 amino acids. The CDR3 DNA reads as TGCGCCAGCAGCTTCGCGGGAAAAGAGCAGTTCTTC. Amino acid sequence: CASSFAGKEQFF.

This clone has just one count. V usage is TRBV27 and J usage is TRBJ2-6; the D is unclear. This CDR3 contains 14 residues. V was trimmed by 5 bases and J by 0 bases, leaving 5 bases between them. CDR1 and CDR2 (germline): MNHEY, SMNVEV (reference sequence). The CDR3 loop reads CASSLRSGANVLTF. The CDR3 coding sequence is TGTGCCAGCAGTCTCCGCTCTGGGGCCAACGTCCTGACTTTC.